One sample yielded the 5 T cell receptor beta chains listed below, sequenced in a study of blood T cell repertoires in COVID-19. Libraries were prepared by immunoSEQ multiplex PCR; TCRdb keeps only in-frame clonotypes and omits some of them. The sample carries approximately 210,000 clones, roughly 86% recorded once. Sequences were obtained from peripheral blood. All receptors derive from a woman in her sixties or seventies with active or convalescent COVID-19.

This clone was counted once. The rearrangement joins TRBV20-1 to TRBJ2-7; TRBD2 matches 9 bases. This CDR3 has 11 amino acids. Germline CDR1 DFQATT, CDR2 SNEGSKA (reference sequence). CDR3 DNA sequence: TGCAGCAGCGGGAGGAACTACGAGCAGTACTTC. It is translated as CSSGRNYEQYF.

This clone came up a few times. The chain carries TRBV7-2 and TRBJ2-7, with 9 nucleotides matching TRBD1. Germline loops: CDR1 SGHTA, CDR2 FQGNSA. With 5 bases clipped from V and 5 bases from J, the junction kept 7 bases outside the gene matches. The CDR3 is 14 amino acids. Here the CDR3 reads CASSPGQGQNEQYF. The CDR3 region has the DNA TGTGCCAGCAGCCCGGGACAGGGTCAGAACGAGCAGTACTTC.

This chain joins TRBV19 and TRBJ1-5, with D perhaps matching TRBD1 (6 bases). Trimming removed 4 bases from V and 4 bases from J, with 8 bases in between. The CDR3 covers 13 residues. The germline CDR1 and CDR2 sequences are LNHDA and SQIVND (reference sequence). DNA of the CDR3: TGTGCCAGTAGTACAGGGGAAAATCAGCCCCAGCATTTT. Encoded protein: CASSTGENQPQHF.

The chain links TRBV7-9 to TRBJ1-2; perhaps TRBD1 as D (5 bases). V shed 7 bases and J shed 2 bases, with 17 bases lying between them. The CDR3 has 15 residues. Looked up from germline, CDR1 is SEHNR and CDR2 is FQNEAQ (reference sequence). In DNA form, the CDR3 reads TGTGCCAGCACCCGCCCGGCAGGGAACAACTATGGCTACACCTTC. Protein product: CASTRPAGNNYGYTF. The complete variable domain, with remaining parts taken from reference TRBV7-9 and TRBJ1-2, reads DTGVSQNPRHKITKRGQNVTFRCDPISEHNRLYWYRQTLGQGPEFLTYFQNEAQLEKSRLLSDRFSAERPKGSFSTLEIQRTEQGDSAMYLCASTRPAGNNYGYTFGSGTRLTVV.

Worth noting for this clone: Being one base from a much bigger clone, this may be a read error. This CDR3 is also generated by other DNA sequences in the sample. The chain uses TRBV10-2 and TRBJ1-5, with D perhaps matching TRBD1 (5 bases). V was trimmed by 0 bases and J by 4 bases, leaving 7 bases between them. Germline V gene sequence: CDR1 WSHSY, CDR2 SAAADI. The CDR3 sequence is 14 residues long. The CDR3 DNA sequence: TGCGCCAGCAGTGAGTCGGGGGGGAATCAGCCCCAGCATTTT. Encoded protein: CASSESGGNQPQHF.